This T cell receptor beta chain comes out of a study of cytomegalovirus exposure and HLA in healthy donors. General study results and limits: In a later analysis, first-cohort TCR clusters were found to tend to co-occur in the 130 or so validation repertoires. Reports credit the classifier with highly specific, highly sensitive diagnosis of cytomegalovirus status.

This CDR3 is built from 15 residues. Losses at the gene ends were 5 bases for V and 8 bases for J; bases not matched to a gene: 8. The V gene's germline CDR1 is SGHAT and CDR2 FQNNGV. Of note for this clone: Its specificity is unknown.

TCRdb's table, derived via immunoSEQ multiplex PCR, lists solely in-frame clones and lacks some. The sample carries around 120,000 clones, around 89% recorded once. The chain has TRBV11-2 and TRBJ2-1, with 11 bases matching TRBD2. This receptor was obtained from a woman between 18 and 29 years old in good health and CMV-seropositive. The source material was PBMCs. The CDR3 here is CASSPLAGVGDEQFF. CDR3 in DNA: TGTGCCAGCAGCCCACTAGCGGGGGTGGGAGATGAGCAGTTCTTC.